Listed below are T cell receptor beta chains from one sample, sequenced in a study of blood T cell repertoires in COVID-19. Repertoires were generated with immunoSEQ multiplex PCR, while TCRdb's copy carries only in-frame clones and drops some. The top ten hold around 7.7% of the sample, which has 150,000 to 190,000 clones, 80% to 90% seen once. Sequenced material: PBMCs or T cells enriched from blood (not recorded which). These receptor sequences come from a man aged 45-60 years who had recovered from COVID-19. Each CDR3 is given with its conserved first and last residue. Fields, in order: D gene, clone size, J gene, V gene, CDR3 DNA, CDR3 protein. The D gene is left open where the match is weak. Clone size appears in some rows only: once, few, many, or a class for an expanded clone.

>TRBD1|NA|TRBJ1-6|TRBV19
TGTGCCAGTACCCCGACAGGGTTTTCTTCACCCCTCCACTTT
CASTPTGFSSPLHF
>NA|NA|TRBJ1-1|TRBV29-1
TGCAGCGCTGGGGGGGTCTGGAACACTGAAGCTTTCTTT
CSAGGVWNTEAFF
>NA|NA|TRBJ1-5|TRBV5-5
TGTGCCAGCAACCTGGAGGAGTTGGGGTCTCATCAGCCCCAGCATTTT
CASNLEELGSHQPQHF
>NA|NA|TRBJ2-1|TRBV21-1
TGTGCCAGCAGGGACAGGGGGCGCGATAACAATGAGCAGTTCTTC
CASRDRGRDNNEQFF
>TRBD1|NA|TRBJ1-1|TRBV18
TGTGCCAGCTCGCAAGAAGGACAGGGAGTCACTGAAGCTTTCTTT
CASSQEGQGVTEAFF
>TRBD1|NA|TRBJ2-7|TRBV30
TGTGCCTGGGGGTCCGGGACAGGGGCTTCCTACGAGCAGTACTTC
CAWGSGTGASYEQYF
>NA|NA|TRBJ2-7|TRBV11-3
TGTGCCAGCAGCTTCAGCTCCTACGAGCAGTACTTC
CASSFSSYEQYF
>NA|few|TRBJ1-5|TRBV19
TGTGCCAGTAGTATCGGTCAGGGATTACGGCAGCCCCAGCATTTT
CASSIGQGLRQPQHF
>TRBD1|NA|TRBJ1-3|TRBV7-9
TGTGCCAGCAGCTTAGCGGACAGGGGGCTTGGAAACACCATATATTTT
CASSLADRGLGNTIYF
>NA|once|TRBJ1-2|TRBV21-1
TGTGCCAGCAGCATGAGGGGGATAAATTATGGCTACACCTTC
CASSMRGINYGYTF
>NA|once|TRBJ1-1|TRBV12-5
TGTGCTAGTGGTTTCCCCCCAGGCACTGAAGCTTTCTTT
CASGFPPGTEAFF
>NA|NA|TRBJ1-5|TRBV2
TGTGCCAGCAGTGATGGGGCGACAGGTTATCAGCCCCAGCATTTT
CASSDGATGYQPQHF
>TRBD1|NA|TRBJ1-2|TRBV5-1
TGCGCCAGCAGCTCGAAGTTGGGACAGGGAATCTATGGCTACACCTTC
CASSSKLGQGIYGYTF
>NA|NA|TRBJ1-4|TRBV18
TGTGCCAGCTCACCCCAGAACCCAGGTGGCCCAAATGAAAAACTGTTTTTT
CASSPQNPGGPNEKLFF
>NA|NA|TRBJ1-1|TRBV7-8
TGTGCCAGCAGCTGTGTTGGTGGAGGGTGCATGGACACTGAAGCTTTCTTT
CASSCVGGGCMDTEAFF
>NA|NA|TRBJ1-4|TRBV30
TGTGCCTCCACGGGGAGTGGGGGAGGAAAACTGTTTTTT
CASTGSGGGKLFF
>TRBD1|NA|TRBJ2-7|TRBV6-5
TGTGCCAGCAGTTACTCGGACAGGGGAAGATACGAGCAGTACTTC
CASSYSDRGRYEQYF
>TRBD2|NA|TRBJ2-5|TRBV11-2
TGTGCCAGCAGCTCCTTTGGACTAGCGGGGCTTCAGGAGACCCAGTACTTC
CASSSFGLAGLQETQYF
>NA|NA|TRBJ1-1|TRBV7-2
TGTGCCAGCAGACAAGGGCAGGGCACTGAAGCTTTCTTT
CASRQGQGTEAFF
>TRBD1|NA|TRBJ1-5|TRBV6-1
TGTGCCAGCAGTGAAGCGGCGAAAGGTGGGACAGGGGGTATTTGGAATCAGCCCCAGCATTTT
CASSEAAKGGTGGIWNQPQHF
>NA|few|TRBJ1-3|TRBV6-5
TGTGCCAGCAGCACGGACATCTCTGGAAACACCATATATTTT
CASSTDISGNTIYF
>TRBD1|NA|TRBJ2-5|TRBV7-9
TGTGCCAGCAGCTTAGTCAGGGGGCAGGAGACCCAGTACTTC
CASSLVRGQETQYF
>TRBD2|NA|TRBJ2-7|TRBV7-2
TGTGCCAGCAGAGCCGGGGGGATTGTCTACGAGCAGTACTTC
CASRAGGIVYEQYF
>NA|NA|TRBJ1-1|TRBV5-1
TGCGCCAGCAGCTTCAGGGCCCTCATGAACACTGAAGCTTTCTTT
CASSFRALMNTEAFF
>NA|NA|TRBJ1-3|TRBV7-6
TGTGCCAGCAGTCCCGTCGGTAGTCGGGGTACTGGAAACACCATATATTTT
CASSPVGSRGTGNTIYF
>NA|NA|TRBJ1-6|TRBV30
TGTGCCTGGAGGGGGGAGGGAAAATATTCACCCCTCCACTTT
CAWRGEGKYSPLHF
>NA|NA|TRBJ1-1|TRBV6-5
TGTGCCAGCAGGGGACAAGCGGGAATGAACACTGAAGCTTTCTTT
CASRGQAGMNTEAFF
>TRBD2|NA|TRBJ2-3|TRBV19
TGTGCCAGTAGTATAGCAGGCGGGGGGGCCGGCACAGATACGCAGTATTTT
CASSIAGGGAGTDTQYF
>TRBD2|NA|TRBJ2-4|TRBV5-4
TGTGCCAGCAGCATTCAGCGGGGGGGCGGTGCCAAAAACATTCAGTACTTC
CASSIQRGGGAKNIQYF
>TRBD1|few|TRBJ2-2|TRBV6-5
TGTGCCAGCGACGGAGACAGGGCTCTAAGCGGGGAGCTGTTTTTT
CASDGDRALSGELFF
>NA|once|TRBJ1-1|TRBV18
TGTGCCAGCTCACCGGCGGCCACCGGGATGGGCACTGAAGCTTTCTTT
CASSPAATGMGTEAFF
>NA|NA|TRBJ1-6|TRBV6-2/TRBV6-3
TGTGCCAGCAGTGAGAGAAACAGGGCCCATTCACCCCTCCACTTT
CASSERNRAHSPLHF
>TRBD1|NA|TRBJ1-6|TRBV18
TGTGCCAGCTCACCGGGGACAGGGATTTCACCCCTCCACTTT
CASSPGTGISPLHF
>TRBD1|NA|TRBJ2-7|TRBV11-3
TGTGCCAGCAGCTTAGGGGGCCCGGGACAGGGGGCCTACGAGCAGTACTTC
CASSLGGPGQGAYEQYF
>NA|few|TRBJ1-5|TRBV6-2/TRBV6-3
TGTGCCAGCAGTTACCCCCCAGGCTATAGCAATCAGCCCCAGCATTTT
CASSYPPGYSNQPQHF
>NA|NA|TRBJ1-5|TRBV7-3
TGTGCCAGCAGCTCAGGGGTGGGTCAGCCCCAGCATTTT
CASSSGVGQPQHF
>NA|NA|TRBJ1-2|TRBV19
TGTGCCAGTAGTATGGTTAGATCTACGTATGGCTACACCTTC
CASSMVRSTYGYTF
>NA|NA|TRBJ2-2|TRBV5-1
TGCGCCAGCATAGAAGGACAGTGGGGAACCGGGGAGCTGTTTTTT
CASIEGQWGTGELFF
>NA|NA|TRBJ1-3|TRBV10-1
TGCGCCAGCAGTGGTCTCAGGGGCTCTGGAAACACCATATATTTT
CASSGLRGSGNTIYF
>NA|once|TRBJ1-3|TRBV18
TGTGCCAGCTCACCAGGGGCACAGTTCTCTGGAAACACCATATATTTT
CASSPGAQFSGNTIYF
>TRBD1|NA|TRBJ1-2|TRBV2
TGTGCCAGCAACCCACAGGGGGCCGACTATGGCTACACCTTC
CASNPQGADYGYTF
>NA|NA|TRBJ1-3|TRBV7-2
TGTGCCAGCAGCTTAGTGCAGGGGAGTACTGGAAACACCATATATTTT
CASSLVQGSTGNTIYF
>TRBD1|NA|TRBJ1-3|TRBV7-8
TGTGCCAGCAGCTTGACAGGGGTCGGAAACACCATATATTTT
CASSLTGVGNTIYF
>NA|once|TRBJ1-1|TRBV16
TGTGCCAGCAGCCAAGGAGAGAACACTGAAGCTTTCTTT
CASSQGENTEAFF
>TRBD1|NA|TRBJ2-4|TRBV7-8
TGTGCCAGCAGCCTATGGACAGGGGGCATAAACATTCAGTACTTC
CASSLWTGGINIQYF
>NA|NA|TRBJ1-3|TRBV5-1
TGCGCCAGCAGCACAGGGGGAAACACCATATATTTT
CASSTGGNTIYF
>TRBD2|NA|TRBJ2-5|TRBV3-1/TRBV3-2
TGTGCCAGCAGCCTCCAAATAGCGGGGGGGCGGTACTTC
CASSLQIAGGRYF
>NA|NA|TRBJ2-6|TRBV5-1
TGCGCCAGCAGCTTGGGGAGGCGGGGGCCTGGGGCCAACGTCCTGACTTTC
CASSLGRRGPGANVLTF
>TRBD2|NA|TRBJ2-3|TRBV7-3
TGTGCCAGCAGCTTAACGCCCGCGAGCGCTAGCGGGGGGGAAGGCCCAGATACGCAGTATTTT
CASSLTPASASGGEGPDTQYF
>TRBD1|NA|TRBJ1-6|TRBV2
TGTGCCAGCACCCCTGGGACAGTCAGACCCAATTCACCCCTCCACTTT
CASTPGTVRPNSPLHF
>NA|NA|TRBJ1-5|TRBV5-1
TGCGCCAGCAGCTTCCCGACTTGGTTACCTAGCAATCAGCCCCAGCATTTT
CASSFPTWLPSNQPQHF
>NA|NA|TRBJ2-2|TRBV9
TGTGCCAGCAGCGGGCCCCAGCGCACCGGGGAGCTGTTTTTT
CASSGPQRTGELFF
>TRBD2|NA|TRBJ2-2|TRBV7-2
TGTGCCAGCAGACCCCTAGCGGGGGGGATCACCGGGGAGCTGTTTTTT
CASRPLAGGITGELFF
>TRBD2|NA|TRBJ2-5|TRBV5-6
TGTGCCAGCCTAAGAATTAGCGGGGGAAAAGAGACCCAGTACTTC
CASLRISGGKETQYF
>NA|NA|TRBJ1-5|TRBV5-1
TGCGCCAGCAGCCCGGACTCGGGTCAGCCCCAGCATTTT
CASSPDSGQPQHF